This T cell receptor (beta chain) comes out of a study of blood T cells in healthy people across ages. Looked up from germline, CDR1 is MNHEY and CDR2 is SVGAGI. The V and J ends lost 4 bases and 4 bases respectively, with 17 bases between them. The CDR3 covers 15 residues. Study-wide points: Naive T cell percentage strongly correlated with TCR beta diversity. The CMV status of each donor remained undetermined, and this could have confounded shifts in expanded clonotypes.

The second PCR ran about 6 to 12 cycles with a sample-barcoded 5' primer and J-beta primers. Every cDNA was tagged by a template-switch adaptor with 12 random nucleotides. TCRdb re-called the 5' RACE reads through MiXCR, storing one row per CDR3 protein. The sample lists fewer than 950,000 distinct CDR3 sequences; about 48% were seen once. Worth noting for this clonotype: Its antigen remains unidentified.

The rearrangement joins TRBV6-5 to TRBJ2-7; maybe TRBD1 (7 bases). The clonotype originates from a man older than 75 in good health. The source material was blood. The CDR3 region is CASSSVRAGGYEQYF. The CDR3 coding sequence is TGTGCCAGCAGTTCCGTAAGGGCAGGGGGGTACGAGCAGTACTTC.